The 2 T cell receptor beta chains below were found in one sample sequenced in a study of CD8+ T cells in alopecia areata. Sequencing templates came from extracted RNA that was reverse transcribed into cDNA. Data came from immunoSEQ multiplex PCR; TCRdb stores just in-frame clones and leaves some out. This sample has roughly 120,000 clones, with around 53% found just once. Specified treatment: oral pan-JAK inhibitor, 5-10 mg twice daily. Sequencing was performed on CD4+ T cells sorted from blood, taken at week 4, from a patient treated with tofacitinib. These receptors were obtained from a human donor with alopecia areata.

Only a few counts were recorded for this clone. This chain links TRBV2 with TRBJ2-7, with D perhaps being TRBD1 or TRBD2 (6 bases each). Germline V gene data show CDR1 as SNHLY and CDR2 as FYNNEI. The CDR3 totals 14 residues. V lost 8 bases to trimming and J lost 3 bases, with 17 bases between them. The CDR3 nucleotides are TGTGCCAGCGCTTCCCTAGGAGGGGGCTACGAGCAGTACTTC. It translates to CASASLGGGYEQYF.

The chain carries TRBV6-1 and TRBJ1-1; 7 bases are a match to TRBD1. The CDR3 has 12 amino acids. Trimming took 2 bases from V and 11 from J; bases not matched to a gene: 5. CDR1 is MNHNS, CDR2 SASEGT, per germline. The CDR3 DNA sequence: TGTGCCAGCAGTGAAAGGGGGCTTCGGGCTTTCTTT. Its translation: CASSERGLRAFF.